The T cell receptor (beta chain) described here comes from a study of blood T cells in healthy people across ages. A few counts support this clonotype. With V trimmed by 3 bases and J by 9 bases, 9 bases remained unmatched. Germline V gene data show CDR1 as DFQATT and CDR2 as SNEGSKA (reference sequence). CDR3 length: 14 residues. Next came a second PCR, run for about 7 to 12 cycles, which used a sample-barcoded 5' primer along with a J-beta primer mix. TCRdb passed the 5' RACE reads through MiXCR, listing each CDR3 protein once. The sample includes roughly 1.6 million distinct CDR3 sequences, about 35% seen only once; the top ten take 10% to 12%.

The source of this sequence is a woman in her 30s in good health. The chain links TRBV20-1 to TRBJ2-1; 9 bases line up with TRBD2. The source material was blood. The CDR3 DNA reads TGCAGTGCTAGCCAAGGCGGGGGGGCGGTTGAGCAGTTCTTC. It is translated as CSASQGGGAVEQFF.